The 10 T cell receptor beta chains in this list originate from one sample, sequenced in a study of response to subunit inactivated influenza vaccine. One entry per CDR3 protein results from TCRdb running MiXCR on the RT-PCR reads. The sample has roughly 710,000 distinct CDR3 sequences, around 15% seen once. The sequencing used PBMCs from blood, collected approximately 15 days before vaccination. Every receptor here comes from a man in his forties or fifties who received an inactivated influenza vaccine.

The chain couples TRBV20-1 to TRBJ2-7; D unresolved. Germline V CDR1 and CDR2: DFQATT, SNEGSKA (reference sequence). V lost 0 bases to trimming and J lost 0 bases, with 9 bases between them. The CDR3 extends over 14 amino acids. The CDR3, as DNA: TGCAGTGCTAGAGAAATGGGTTTCTCCTACGAGCAGTACTTC. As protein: CSAREMGFSYEQYF.

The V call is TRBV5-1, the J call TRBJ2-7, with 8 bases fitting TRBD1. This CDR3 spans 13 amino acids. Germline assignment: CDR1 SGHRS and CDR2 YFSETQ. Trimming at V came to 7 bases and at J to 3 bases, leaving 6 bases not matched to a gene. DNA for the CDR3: TGCGCCAGCGGTTATACAGGGGGCTACGAGCAGTACTTC. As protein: CASGYTGGYEQYF.

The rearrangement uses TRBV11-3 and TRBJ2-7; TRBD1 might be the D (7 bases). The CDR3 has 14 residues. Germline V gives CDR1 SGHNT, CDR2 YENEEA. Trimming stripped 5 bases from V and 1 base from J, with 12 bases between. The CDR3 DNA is TGTGCCAGCAGCCAGCAGGGGGGTTCCTACGAGCAGTACTTC. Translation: CASSQQGGSYEQYF.

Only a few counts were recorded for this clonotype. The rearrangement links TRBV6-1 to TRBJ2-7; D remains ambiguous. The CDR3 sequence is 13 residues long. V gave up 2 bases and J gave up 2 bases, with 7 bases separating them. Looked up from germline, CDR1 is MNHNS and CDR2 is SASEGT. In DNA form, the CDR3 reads TGTGCCAGCAGTGAAAGATCCGCCTACGAGCAGTACTTC. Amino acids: CASSERSAYEQYF.

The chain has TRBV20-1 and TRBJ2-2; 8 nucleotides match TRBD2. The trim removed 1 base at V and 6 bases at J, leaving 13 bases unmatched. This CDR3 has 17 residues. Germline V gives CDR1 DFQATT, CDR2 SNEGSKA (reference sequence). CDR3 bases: TGCAGTGCTAGAGTCCCCCTTGGGACTAGGGGTTCCGGGGAGCTGTTTTTT. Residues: CSARVPLGTRGSGELFF.

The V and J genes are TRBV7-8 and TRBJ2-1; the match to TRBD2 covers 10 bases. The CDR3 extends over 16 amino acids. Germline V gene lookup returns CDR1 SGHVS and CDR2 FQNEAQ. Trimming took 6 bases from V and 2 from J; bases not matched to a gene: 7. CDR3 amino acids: CASRPTSGLAYNEQFF. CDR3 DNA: TGTGCCAGCAGACCGACTAGCGGGCTTGCCTACAATGAGCAGTTCTTC.

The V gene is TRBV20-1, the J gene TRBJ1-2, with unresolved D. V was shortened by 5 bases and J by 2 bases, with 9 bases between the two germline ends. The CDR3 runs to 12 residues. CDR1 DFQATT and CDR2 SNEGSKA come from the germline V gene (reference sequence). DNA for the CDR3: TGCAGTGCTCCGGTCCTGAACTATGGCTACACCTTC. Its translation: CSAPVLNYGYTF.

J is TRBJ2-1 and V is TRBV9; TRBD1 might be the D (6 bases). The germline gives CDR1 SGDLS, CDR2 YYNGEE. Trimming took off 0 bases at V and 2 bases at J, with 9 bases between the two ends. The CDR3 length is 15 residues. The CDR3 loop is CASSVEGTPYNEQFF. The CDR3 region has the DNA TGTGCCAGCAGCGTAGAGGGGACACCCTACAATGAGCAGTTCTTC.

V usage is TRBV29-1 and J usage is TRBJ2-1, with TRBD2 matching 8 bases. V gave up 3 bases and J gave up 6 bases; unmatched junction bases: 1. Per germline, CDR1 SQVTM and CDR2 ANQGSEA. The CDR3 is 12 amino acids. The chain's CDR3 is CSVDGRANEQFF. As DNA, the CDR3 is TGCAGCGTTGACGGGAGGGCCAATGAGCAGTTCTTC.

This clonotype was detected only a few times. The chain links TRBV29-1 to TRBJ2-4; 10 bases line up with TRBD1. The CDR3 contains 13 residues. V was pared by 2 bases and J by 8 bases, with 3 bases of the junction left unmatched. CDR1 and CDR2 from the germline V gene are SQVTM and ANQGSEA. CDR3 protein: CSVETGQGYIQYF. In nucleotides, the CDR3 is TGCAGCGTTGAAACGGGACAGGGGTACATTCAGTACTTC.